Detailed here is one TCR beta chain. This sample stems from a study of blood T cell repertoires in COVID-19. Study as a whole: Samples came from the United States, Italy and Spain, spanning acute and convalescent COVID-19. The cDNA or gDNA used as material had been derived from T cells, B-cell-depleted T cells, or PBMCs.

Original methodology: Nucleated cell number was recorded as an estimate derived from reference gene primer amplification. Clones were read by immunoSEQ multiplex PCR, and TCRdb kept only the in-frame ones, dropping some. That table gives V, J and clone size, and the DNA gave D and trimming. The sample records tens of thousands of clones, around 80% being singletons. This CDR3 region has 14 residues. Germline CDR1 and CDR2: MDHEN and SYDVKM. Losses at the gene ends were 6 bases for V and 6 bases for J; bases not matched to a gene: 7. V is TRBV28 and J is TRBJ1-5; 8 bases are shared with TRBD1. The clonotype comes from a man aged 50 to 60 with active or convalescent COVID-19. Sequenced input: peripheral blood. The CDR3 DNA is TGTGCCAGCAGACTTAGACAGGGGAGTCAGCCCCAGCATTTT. It translates to CASRLRQGSQPQHF.